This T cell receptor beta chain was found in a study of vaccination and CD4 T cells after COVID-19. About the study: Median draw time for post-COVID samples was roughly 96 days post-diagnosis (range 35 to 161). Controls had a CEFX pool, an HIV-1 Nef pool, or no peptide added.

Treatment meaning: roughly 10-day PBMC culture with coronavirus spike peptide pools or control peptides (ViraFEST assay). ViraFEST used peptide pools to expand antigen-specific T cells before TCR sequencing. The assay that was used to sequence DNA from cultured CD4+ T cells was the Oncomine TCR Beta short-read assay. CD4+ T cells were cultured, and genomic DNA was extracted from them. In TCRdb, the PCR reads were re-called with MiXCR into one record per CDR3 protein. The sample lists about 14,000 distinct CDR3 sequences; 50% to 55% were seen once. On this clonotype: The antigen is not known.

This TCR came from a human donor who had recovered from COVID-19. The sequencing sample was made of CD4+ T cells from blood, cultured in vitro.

The CDR3 region is CASSDRYEQYF. CDR3 in DNA: TGTGCCAGCAGCGACAGGTACGAGCAGTACTTC. The chain links TRBV6-1 to TRBJ2-7; TRBD1 might be the D (6 bases). Per germline, CDR1 MNHNS and CDR2 SASEGT. The CDR3 is made up of 11 amino acids. Trimming pared 6 bases from V and 4 bases from J, leaving 7 bases between.